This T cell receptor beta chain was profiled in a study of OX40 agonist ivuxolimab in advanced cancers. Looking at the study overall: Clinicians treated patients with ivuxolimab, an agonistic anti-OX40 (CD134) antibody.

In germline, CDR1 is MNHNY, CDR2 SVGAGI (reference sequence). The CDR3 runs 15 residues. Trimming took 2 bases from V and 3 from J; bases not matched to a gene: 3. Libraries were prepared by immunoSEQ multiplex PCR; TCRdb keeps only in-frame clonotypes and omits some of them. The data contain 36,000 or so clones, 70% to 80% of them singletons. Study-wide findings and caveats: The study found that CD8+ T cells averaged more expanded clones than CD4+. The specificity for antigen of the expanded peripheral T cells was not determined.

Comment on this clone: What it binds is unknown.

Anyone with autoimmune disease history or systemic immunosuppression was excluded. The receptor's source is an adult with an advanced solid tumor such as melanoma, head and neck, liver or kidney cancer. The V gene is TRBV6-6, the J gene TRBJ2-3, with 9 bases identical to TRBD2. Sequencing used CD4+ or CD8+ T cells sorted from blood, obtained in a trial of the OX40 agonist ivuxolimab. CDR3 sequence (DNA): TGTGCCAGCAGTTACAGGCGGGAGGGGACAGATACGCAGTATTTT. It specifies CASSYRREGTDTQYF.